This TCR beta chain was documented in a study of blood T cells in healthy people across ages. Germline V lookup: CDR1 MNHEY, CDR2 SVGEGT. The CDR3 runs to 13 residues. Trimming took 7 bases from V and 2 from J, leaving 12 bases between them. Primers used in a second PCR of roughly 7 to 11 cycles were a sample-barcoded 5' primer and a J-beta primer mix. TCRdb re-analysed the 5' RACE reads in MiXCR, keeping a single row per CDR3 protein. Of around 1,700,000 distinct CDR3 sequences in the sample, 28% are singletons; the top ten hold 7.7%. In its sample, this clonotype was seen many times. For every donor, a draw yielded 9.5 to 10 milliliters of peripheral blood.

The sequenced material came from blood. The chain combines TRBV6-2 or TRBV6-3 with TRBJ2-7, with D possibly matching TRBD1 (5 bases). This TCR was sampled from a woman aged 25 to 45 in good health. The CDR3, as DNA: TGTGCCAGCACTTTGACAGAAGCCTACGAGCAGTACTTC. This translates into CASTLTEAYEQYF.